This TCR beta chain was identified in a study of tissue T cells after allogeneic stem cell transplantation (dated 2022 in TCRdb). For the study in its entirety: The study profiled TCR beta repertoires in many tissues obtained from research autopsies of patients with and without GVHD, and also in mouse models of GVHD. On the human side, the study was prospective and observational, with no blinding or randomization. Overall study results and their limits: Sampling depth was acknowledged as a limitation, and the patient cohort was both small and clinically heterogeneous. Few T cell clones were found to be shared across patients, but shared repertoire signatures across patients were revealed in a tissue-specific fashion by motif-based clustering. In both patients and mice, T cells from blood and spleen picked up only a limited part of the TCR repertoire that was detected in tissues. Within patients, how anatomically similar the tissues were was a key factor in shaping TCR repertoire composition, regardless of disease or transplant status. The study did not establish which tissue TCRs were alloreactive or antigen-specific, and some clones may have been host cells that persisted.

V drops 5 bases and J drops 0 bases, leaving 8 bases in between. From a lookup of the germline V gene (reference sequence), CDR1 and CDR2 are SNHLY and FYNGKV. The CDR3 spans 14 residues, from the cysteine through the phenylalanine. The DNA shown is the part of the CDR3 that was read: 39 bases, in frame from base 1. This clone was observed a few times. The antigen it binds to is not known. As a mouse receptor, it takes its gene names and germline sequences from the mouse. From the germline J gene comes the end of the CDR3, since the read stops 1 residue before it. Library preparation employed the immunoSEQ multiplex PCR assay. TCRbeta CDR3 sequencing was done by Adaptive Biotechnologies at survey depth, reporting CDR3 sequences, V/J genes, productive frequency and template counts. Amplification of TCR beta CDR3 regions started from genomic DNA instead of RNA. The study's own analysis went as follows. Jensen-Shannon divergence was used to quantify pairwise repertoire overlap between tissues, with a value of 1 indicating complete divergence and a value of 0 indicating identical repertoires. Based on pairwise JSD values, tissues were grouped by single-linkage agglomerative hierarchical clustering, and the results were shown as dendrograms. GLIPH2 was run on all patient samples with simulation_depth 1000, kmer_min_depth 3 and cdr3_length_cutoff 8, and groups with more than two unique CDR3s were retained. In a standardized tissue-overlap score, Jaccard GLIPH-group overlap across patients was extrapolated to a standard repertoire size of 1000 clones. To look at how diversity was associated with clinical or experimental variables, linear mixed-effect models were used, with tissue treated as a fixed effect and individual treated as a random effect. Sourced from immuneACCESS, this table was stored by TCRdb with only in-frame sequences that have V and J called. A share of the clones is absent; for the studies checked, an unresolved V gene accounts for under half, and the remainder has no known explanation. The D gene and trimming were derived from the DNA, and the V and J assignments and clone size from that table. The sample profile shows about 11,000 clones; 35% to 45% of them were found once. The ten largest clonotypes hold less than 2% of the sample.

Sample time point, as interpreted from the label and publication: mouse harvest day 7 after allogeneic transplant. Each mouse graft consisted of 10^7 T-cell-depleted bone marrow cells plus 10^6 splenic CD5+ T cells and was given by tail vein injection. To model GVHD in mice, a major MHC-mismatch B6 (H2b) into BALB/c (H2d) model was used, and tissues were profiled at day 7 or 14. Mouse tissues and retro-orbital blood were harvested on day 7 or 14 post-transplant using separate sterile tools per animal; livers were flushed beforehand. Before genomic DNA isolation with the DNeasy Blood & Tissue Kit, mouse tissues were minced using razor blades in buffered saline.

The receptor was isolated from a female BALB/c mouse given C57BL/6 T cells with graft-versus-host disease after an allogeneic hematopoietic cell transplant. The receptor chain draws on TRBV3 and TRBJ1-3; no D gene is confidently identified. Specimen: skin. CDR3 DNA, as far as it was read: TGTGCCAGCAGCGCTCAGAATTCTGGAAATACGCTCTAT. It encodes CASSAQNSGNTLY. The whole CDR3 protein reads CASSAQNSGNTLYF.